The rows below give T cell receptor beta chains drawn from one sample of a study of blood T cells in healthy people across ages. TCRdb analysed the 5' RACE reads with MiXCR anew, one entry per CDR3 protein. The data show more than 550,000 distinct CDR3 sequences, over 20% seen once. The sample taken for sequencing was blood. These receptors originate from a man between 65 and 80 years old in good health. CDR3s include the opening cysteine and the closing phenylalanine or tryptophan. Fields, in order: V gene, J gene, D gene, clone size, CDR3 protein, CDR3 DNA. The D gene is left open where the match is weak. The size entry is marked missing in some rows and otherwise reads once, few, many or a size class.

v_call: TRBV12-3/TRBV12-4
j_call: TRBJ1-4
d_call: -
clone_size: few
cdr3_aa: CASSWGGPDEKLFF
cdr3_nt: TGTGCCAGCAGTTGGGGGGGGCCCGATGAAAAACTGTTTTTT

v_call: TRBV12-3/TRBV12-4
j_call: TRBJ1-5
d_call: TRBD1
clone_size: few
cdr3_aa: CASSRQGISQFGNQPQHF
cdr3_nt: TGTGCCAGCAGTCGACAGGGGATAAGTCAATTCGGCAATCAGCCCCAGCATTTT

v_call: TRBV7-8
j_call: TRBJ1-1
d_call: -
clone_size: few
cdr3_aa: CASSLGVQDGEAFF
cdr3_nt: TGTGCCAGCAGCTTAGGAGTCCAGGACGGTGAAGCTTTCTTT

v_call: TRBV6-1
j_call: TRBJ1-2
d_call: -
clone_size: few
cdr3_aa: CASSEQPGTNYGYTF
cdr3_nt: TGTGCCAGCAGTGAACAACCGGGGACTAACTATGGCTACACCTTC

v_call: TRBV5-1
j_call: TRBJ2-3
d_call: -
clone_size: -
cdr3_aa: CASSLGITRITDTQYF
cdr3_nt: TGCGCCAGCAGCTTGGGCATTACCCGAATCACAGATACGCAGTATTTT

v_call: TRBV24-1
j_call: TRBJ2-4
d_call: TRBD1
clone_size: -
cdr3_aa: CATSDSGTGKNIQYF
cdr3_nt: TGTGCCACCAGTGATTCCGGGACAGGGAAAAACATTCAGTACTTC

v_call: TRBV27
j_call: TRBJ2-5
d_call: -
clone_size: many
cdr3_aa: CASSKTLQGETQYF
cdr3_nt: TGTGCCAGCAGTAAGACCCTACAGGGAGAGACCCAGTACTTC

v_call: TRBV6-6
j_call: TRBJ2-1
d_call: TRBD2
clone_size: few
cdr3_aa: CASTLEGLAGNEQFF
cdr3_nt: TGTGCCAGCACACTCGAGGGACTAGCGGGCAATGAGCAGTTCTTC

v_call: TRBV6-5
j_call: TRBJ2-1
d_call: TRBD2
clone_size: -
cdr3_aa: CASSQTSGGTNEQFF
cdr3_nt: TGTGCCAGCAGTCAGACTAGCGGGGGTACCAATGAGCAGTTCTTC

v_call: TRBV12-3/TRBV12-4
j_call: TRBJ2-1
d_call: TRBD1
clone_size: -
cdr3_aa: CASSGTGTFREQFF
cdr3_nt: TGTGCCAGCAGTGGGACAGGGACTTTTAGAGAGCAGTTCTTC

v_call: TRBV3-1
j_call: TRBJ2-1
d_call: -
clone_size: -
cdr3_aa: CASSQRTYNEQFF
cdr3_nt: TGTGCCAGCAGCCAAAGGACCTACAATGAGCAGTTCTTC

v_call: TRBV6-6
j_call: TRBJ1-2
d_call: -
clone_size: -
cdr3_aa: CASAQADCGYTF
cdr3_nt: TGTGCCAGCGCACAGGCCGACTGTGGCTACACCTTC

v_call: TRBV4-1
j_call: TRBJ2-2
d_call: TRBD2
clone_size: once
cdr3_aa: CASSQGGLASRTGELFF
cdr3_nt: TGCGCCAGCAGCCAAGGTGGACTAGCGTCCCGCACCGGGGAGCTGTTTTTT